These T cell receptor beta chains were read from a single sample in a study of T cell changes during pregnancy in multiple sclerosis. TCRdb keeps only in-frame clones here, not all; method: immunoSEQ multiplex PCR. The table has over 50,000 clones, 90% seen once. Here the sequenced sample was peripheral blood, taken in the first trimester of pregnancy. These receptors were obtained from a female donor in good health, enrolled as a control in a pregnancy study. Each CDR3 is given with its conserved first and last residue. Rows may omit the clone size; those that give it use once, few, many or a size class.

v_gene	j_gene	abundance	len	CDR3aa
TRBV6-1	TRBJ1-2	.	14	CASSEAMEGPGYTF
TRBV5-1	TRBJ2-2	.	14	CASSLHRVAGELFF
TRBV27	TRBJ2-2	.	18	CASSFGEWDRANTGELFF
TRBV29-1	TRBJ1-2	.	12	CSVPRAQGGYTF
TRBV28	TRBJ2-1	.	13	CASSLPLPNEQFF
TRBV6-1	TRBJ2-1	.	16	CASSEERGGLYNEQFF
TRBV15	TRBJ2-7	.	12	CATSRGGYEQYF
TRBV7-8	TRBJ2-1	.	16	CASITRSRGRHNEQFF
TRBV28	TRBJ2-2	.	14	CASSNTGVAGELFF
TRBV11-2	TRBJ2-7	.	15	CASSLDLGQAYEQYF
TRBV5-1	TRBJ1-1	.	14	CASSPGQPNTEAFF
TRBV6-4	TRBJ1-2	.	14	CASSTDTTNYGYTF
TRBV7-9	TRBJ2-1	.	13	CASSLIGDNEQFF
TRBV30	TRBJ1-6	.	11	CAYGGVSPLHF
TRBV6-5	TRBJ1-5	.	13	CASGTTGNQPQHF
TRBV5-4	TRBJ1-1	.	13	CASSLGGRTEAFF
TRBV15	TRBJ1-2	.	14	CATSRDWGGYGYTF
TRBV6-1	TRBJ1-2	.	13	CASTPTNLYGYTF
TRBV9	TRBJ1-3	.	16	CASSVGASISGNTIYF
TRBV28	TRBJ1-2	.	16	CASQPLILQAAYGYTF
TRBV6-5	TRBJ2-7	many	16	CASSYDWTGTSYEQYF
TRBV7-2	TRBJ2-1	.	17	CASSLPPPRGTYNEQFF